These 4 T cell receptor beta chains came from one sample sequenced in a study of CD4 T cells in relation to SARS-CoV-2 and coronaviruses (dated by TCRdb to the early 2020s). No antigens are known for them. Preparation of the library involved the immunoSEQ multiplex PCR assay. In TCRdb, the immuneACCESS table is reduced to in-frame sequences with V and J assigned. These tables do not hold every clone; where another copy was compared, an unresolved V gene accounts for under half, and the others remain unexplained. The sample table contains roughly 38,000 clones; only one count was recorded for 84% of them. The top ten constitute 1.2% of the sample. The sequencing sample was made of naive CD4+ T cells from PBMCs, cultured in vitro. Per the publication, the cell subset or site label means: naive CD4+ T cells isolated by negative enrichment. The receptors were sampled from an adult with COVID-19.

V and J are TRBV28 and TRBJ1-5; 7 positions match TRBD1. Germline V gene lookup returns CDR1 MDHEN and CDR2 SYDVKM. Trimming cost V 2 bases and J 2 bases; bases outside gene matches: 6. This CDR3 is built from 16 residues. CDR3 amino acids: CASSLARGGGNQPQHF. In nucleotides, the CDR3 is TGTGCCAGCAGTTTAGCCAGGGGGGGTGGCAATCAGCCCCAGCATTTT.

The CDR3 loop is CASSQDRQDEQYF. The CDR3, as DNA: TGCGCCAGCAGCCAAGATAGACAGGACGAGCAGTACTTC. This chain uses TRBV4-1 with TRBJ2-7; tentative D call: TRBD1 (6 bases). V lost 0 bases, J lost 5 bases, and 8 bases lay in between. In germline, CDR1 is MGHRA, CDR2 YSYEKL. The CDR3 covers 13 residues.

The chain links TRBV7-9 to TRBJ1-2, with D maybe TRBD1 (6 bases). The CDR3 extends over 14 amino acids. The V and J ends lost 5 bases and 3 bases respectively, with 13 bases between them. Germline V gives CDR1 SEHNR, CDR2 FQNEAQ (reference sequence). Here the CDR3 reads CASSLRTEHYGYTF. The CDR3 region has the DNA TGTGCCAGCAGCCTACGGACAGAGCACTATGGCTACACCTTC.

This chain connects TRBV19 to TRBJ1-6, with 8 bases aligning to TRBD1. Per germline, CDR1 LNHDA and CDR2 SQIVND (reference sequence). J lost 7 bases, V lost 3 bases, and 8 bases had no gene match. The CDR3 is 16 residues long. Here the CDR3 reads CASSIDGQGRNSPLHF. The CDR3 coding sequence is TGTGCCAGTAGTATCGATGGACAGGGAAGGAATTCACCCCTCCACTTT. Combining the CDR3 with reference TRBV19 and TRBJ1-6 gives the whole variable domain DGGITQSPKYLFRKEGQNVTLSCEQNLNHDAMYWYRQDPGQGLRLIYYSQIVNDFQKGDIAEGYSVSREKKESFPLTVTSAQKNPTAFYLCASSIDGQGRNSPLHFGNGTRLTVT.